One and the same sample provided the 25 T cell receptor beta chains below, sequenced in a study of blood T cell repertoires in COVID-19. Profiled with immunoSEQ multiplex PCR; TCRdb holds only in-frame clones, not every one. The sample contains roughly 310,000 clones, around 90% of which appear only once. Sequencing was carried out using PBMCs or T cells enriched from blood (not recorded which). Receptors originate from a man aged 60 to 75 who had recovered from COVID-19.

CDR3 region: CASSHQGAWETQYF. The CDR3, as DNA: TGTGCCAGCAGCCATCAGGGGGCTTGGGAGACCCAGTACTTC. V is TRBV7-9 and J is TRBJ2-5; 8 nucleotides agree with TRBD1. Per germline, CDR1 SEHNR and CDR2 FQNEAQ (reference sequence). This CDR3 is 14 amino acids long. Germline trimming cut 5 bases from V and 5 bases from J; bases unmatched to any gene: 7.

The rearrangement joins TRBV9 to TRBJ2-3; 14 bases map to TRBD2. Germline-derived CDR1 and CDR2 are SGDLS and YYNGEE. V shed 6 bases, J shed 0 bases, and the junction held 3 bases outside the gene matches. This CDR3 is 16 amino acids long. CDR3: CASTWTSGGSTDTQYF. CDR3 nucleotides: TGTGCCAGCACCTGGACTAGCGGGGGGAGCACAGATACGCAGTATTTT.

This chain links TRBV15 with TRBJ1-2, with 7 bases fitting TRBD1. Germline lookup yields CDR1 LNHNV and CDR2 YYDKDF (reference sequence). V was clipped by 3 bases and J by 7 bases; unmatched bases: 8. The CDR3 consists of 14 residues. DNA of the CDR3: TGTGCCACCAGCAGCCGAACAACAGGGGCTGGCTACACCTTC. This encodes CATSSRTTGAGYTF.

This sequence joins TRBV10-3 and TRBJ1-3; D uncertain. V lost 4 bases to trimming and J lost 4 bases, with 8 bases between them. Germline-derived CDR1 and CDR2 are ENHRY and SYGVKD. The CDR3 sequence is 13 residues long. CDR3 amino acids: CAISAEWGNTIYF. As DNA, the CDR3 is TGTGCCATCAGTGCTGAGTGGGGAAACACCATATATTTT.

This CDR3 reads CACGGGNQPQHF. The CDR3 nucleotides read TGTGCATGCGGTGGTGGCAATCAGCCCCAGCATTTT. The chain has TRBV19 and TRBJ1-5; unclear D gene. This CDR3 has 12 residues. Germline lookup yields CDR1 LNHDA and CDR2 SQIVND (reference sequence).

V usage is TRBV7-8 and J usage is TRBJ1-1; possible D gene TRBD1, 5 bases. CDR3 length equals 16 residues. Germline CDR1 SGHVS, CDR2 FQNEAQ. The V and J ends lost 4 bases and 0 bases respectively, with 15 bases between them. The CDR3 loop is CASSSGGGLMNTEAFF. The CDR3 DNA reads as TGTGCCAGCAGCTCCGGGGGGGGATTAATGAACACTGAAGCTTTCTTT.

In its sample, this clone was seen once. The rearrangement links TRBV7-2 to TRBJ1-1; 12 nucleotides line up with TRBD1. Per germline, CDR1 SGHTA and CDR2 FQGNSA. CDR3 length: 17 amino acids. The trim removed 2 bases at V and 7 bases at J, leaving 11 bases unmatched. The DNA of the CDR3 is TGTGCCAGCAGCTTATACGGGACAGGGGGCCGAAGCAGTGAAGCTTTCTTT. Its protein is CASSLYGTGGRSSEAFF.

This clone was seen only once. The chain couples TRBV6-5 to TRBJ1-2; 9 bases match TRBD1. CDR3 size: 14 residues. Germline CDR1 MNHEY, CDR2 SVGAGI. V shed 1 base, J shed 8 bases, and the junction held 5 bases outside the gene matches. CDR3 in amino acids: CASSYLGTGKGYTF. The CDR3 DNA follows: TGTGCCAGCAGTTACTTAGGGACAGGGAAGGGCTACACCTTC.

V usage is TRBV7-9 and J usage is TRBJ2-5; 9 bases are a match to TRBD1. Looked up from germline, CDR1 is SEHNR and CDR2 is FQNEAQ (reference sequence). There are 19 residues in the CDR3. V gave up 0 bases and J gave up 1 base; unmatched junction bases: 12. In DNA form, the CDR3 reads TGTGCCAGCAGCTTAGCGAAGTCACCGGGACAGGGCGTCCAAGAGACCCAGTACTTC. It codes for CASSLAKSPGQGVQETQYF.

The CDR3 DNA reads as TGTGCCAGCAGCGTAGCAGGGAGGGATTGGGGGAATGAAAAACTGTTTTTT. Its translation is CASSVAGRDWGNEKLFF. V usage is TRBV9 and J usage is TRBJ1-4; D might be TRBD1 (5 bases). Germline V gives CDR1 SGDLS, CDR2 YYNGEE. Trimming took off 0 bases at V and 5 bases at J, with 17 bases between the two ends. CDR3 length equals 17 residues. The whole variable domain, filled in from reference TRBV9 and TRBJ1-4, reads DSGVTQTPKHLITATGQRVTLRCSPRSGDLSVYWYQQSLDQGLQFLIQYYNGEERAKGNILERFSAQQFPDLHSELNLSSLELGDSALYFCASSVAGRDWGNEKLFFGSGTQLSVL.

The V gene is TRBV5-8, the J gene TRBJ1-4, with 8 bases aligning to TRBD1. J was trimmed by 6 bases and V by 9 bases; bases with no gene match: 10. The germline V gene has CDR1 SGHTS and CDR2 YDEGEE. The CDR3 has 14 residues. CDR3 loop: CAIILGRGHEKLFF. As DNA, the CDR3 is TGTGCCATCATCCTGGGCAGGGGGCATGAAAAACTGTTTTTT.

The chain recombines TRBV5-1 with TRBJ1-1; possibly TRBD1 for D (5 bases). Looked up from germline, CDR1 is SGHRS and CDR2 is YFSETQ. Trimming took 4 bases from V and 1 from J, leaving 11 bases between them. This CDR3 spans 14 amino acids. This CDR3 is CASSRGGANTEAFF. The CDR3 DNA follows: TGCGCCAGCAGCCGGGGGGGAGCGAACACTGAAGCTTTCTTT. The whole variable domain, filled in from reference TRBV5-1 and TRBJ1-1, reads KAGVTQTPRYLIKTRGQQVTLSCSPISGHRSVSWYQQTPGQGLQFLFEYFSETQRNKGNFPGRFSGRQFSNSRSEMNVSTLELGDSALYLCASSRGGANTEAFFGQGTRLTVV.

The DNA for the CDR3 is TGTGCCGTAACGGGTCTATCGGCTTTCTTT. It codes for CAVTGLSAFF. The chain is built from TRBV6-6 and TRBJ1-1; D not certain. V was trimmed by 11 bases and J by 11 bases, leaving 15 bases between them. The CDR3 length is 10 residues. Germline loops: CDR1 MNHNY, CDR2 SVGAGI (reference sequence).

The gene calls are TRBV15 and TRBJ2-2; 10 bases are a match to TRBD2. The CDR3 is made up of 17 amino acids. Germline V lookup: CDR1 LNHNV, CDR2 YYDKDF (reference sequence). V shed 8 bases and J 6 bases; nucleotides not matched to a gene: 15. The CDR3 DNA reads as TGTGCCACCGACATCAAAAGGGCTAGCGGGAGTGCCGGGGAGCTGTTTTTT. It encodes CATDIKRASGSAGELFF.

CDR3 sequence reads: CASSQDPGREKLFF. The CDR3 DNA is TGCGCCAGCAGCCAAGACCCGGGGAGGGAAAAACTGTTTTTT. This chain connects TRBV4-1 to TRBJ1-4, with unresolved D. CDR1 is MGHRA and CDR2 is YSYEKL in the germline V gene. This CDR3 has 14 amino acids. The V and J ends lost 0 bases and 8 bases respectively, with 10 bases between them.

CDR3 sequence (DNA): TGTGCCAGCAGCTTAATCGCCTCCTCAGGAGCTTTCTTT. Amino acid sequence: CASSLIASSGAFF. This chain connects TRBV7-2 to TRBJ1-1, with D uncertain. This CDR3 region has 13 residues. The ends were cut back, 2 bases at V and 10 bases at J, with 14 bases in the middle. Germline assignment: CDR1 SGHTA and CDR2 FQGNSA.

This clone was observed once. The V gene is TRBV4-1, the J gene TRBJ1-5; 8 nucleotides align to TRBD1. The CDR3 runs 17 residues. V was pared by 1 base and J by 5 bases, with 10 bases of the junction left unmatched. Germline V gives CDR1 MGHRA, CDR2 YSYEKL. As DNA, the CDR3 is TGCGCCAGCAGCCAAGGGCCGGGAGACAGGGGTTATCAGCCCCAGCATTTT. Protein: CASSQGPGDRGYQPQHF.

V is TRBV20-1 and J is TRBJ1-2; D is undetermined. Germline assignment: CDR1 DFQATT and CDR2 SNEGSKA (reference sequence). The V end was cut by 3 bases, the J end by 7 bases, with 12 bases between. The CDR3 runs to 12 residues. The CDR3 DNA sequence: TGCAGTGCTAGTCGGTCCAGCGGTGGCTACACCTTC. Its translation: CSASRSSGGYTF.

In DNA, the CDR3 is TGTGCCAGCACTGCAAACCCGGGACTCGCCTACAATGAGCAGTTCTTC. It translates to CASTANPGLAYNEQFF. The V gene is TRBV7-2, the J gene TRBJ2-1, with D possibly matching TRBD2 (6 bases). The V end was cut by 7 bases, the J end by 2 bases, with 18 bases between. The CDR3 spans 16 residues. Germline CDR1 is SGHTA and CDR2 is FQGNSA.

The rearrangement links TRBV19 to TRBJ2-1; no clear D. V was shortened by 3 bases and J by 6 bases, with 15 bases between the two germline ends. The germline CDR1 and CDR2 sequences are LNHDA and SQIVND (reference sequence). This CDR3 has 15 residues. The CDR3 DNA sequence: TGTGCCAGTAGTATTTTCTTTTCGACACCCAATGAGCAGTTCTTC. It specifies CASSIFFSTPNEQFF. The variable domain in full, completed from reference TRBV19 and TRBJ2-1, reads DGGITQSPKYLFRKEGQNVTLSCEQNLNHDAMYWYRQDPGQGLRLIYYSQIVNDFQKGDIAEGYSVSREKKESFPLTVTSAQKNPTAFYLCASSIFFSTPNEQFFGPGTRLTVL.

To note about this clone: An end of the junction does not agree with germline; a read error may underlie this. The V gene is TRBV7-7, the J gene TRBJ2-1, with TRBD1 as a possible D gene (5 bases). CDR3 length: 16 residues. CDR1 is SSHAT, CDR2 FNYEAQ, per germline (reference sequence). The CDR3 protein is CASSSLPRGTYNEQFF. In nucleotides, the CDR3 is TGTGCTAGCAGCTCCCTCCCAAGGGGCACCTACAATGAGCAGTTCTTC.

This clone was picked up one time. The chain joins TRBV11-3 to TRBJ2-7, with D hard to call. The germline V gene encodes CDR1 SGHNT and CDR2 YENEEA. The CDR3 totals 13 residues. CDR3 protein: CAPPPATENEQYF. CDR3 sequence (DNA): TGTGCTCCCCCCCCAGCTACGGAGAACGAGCAGTACTTC.

The CDR3 DNA reads TGCGCCAGCAGCCACTTACACCGGGACAGTTATAATTCACCCCTCCACTTT. This sequence encodes CASSHLHRDSYNSPLHF. The chain has TRBV4-1 and TRBJ1-6, with 7 bases matching TRBD1. Trimming cost V 3 bases and J 4 bases; bases outside gene matches: 9. This CDR3 is built from 17 residues. Germline CDR1 MGHRA, CDR2 YSYEKL.

The V gene is TRBV27, the J gene TRBJ1-5, with D possibly TRBD1 on 6 matching bases. The CDR3 contains 13 residues. With 6 bases removed from V and 4 bases from J, the gap between germline ends came to 10 bases. Germline values: CDR1 MNHEY, CDR2 SMNVEV (reference sequence). CDR3 residues: CASSQQGNQPQHF. DNA of the CDR3: TGTGCCAGCAGCCAACAGGGAAATCAGCCCCAGCATTTT.

This sequence joins TRBV6-1 and TRBJ1-5; D is ambiguous. The germline CDR1 and CDR2 sequences are MNHNS and SASEGT. This CDR3 spans 15 amino acids. V shed 1 base and J shed 4 bases, with 11 bases lying between them. CDR3 sequence reads: CASSEEFSGNQPQHF. The CDR3 coding sequence is TGTGCCAGCAGTGAAGAGTTCTCGGGGAATCAGCCCCAGCATTTT.